These T cell receptor beta chains were read from a single sample in a study of T cell responses to AZD1222 COVID-19 vaccine. The method was immunoSEQ multiplex PCR; TCRdb's version includes in-frame clones alone and lacks a portion of them. Of 65,000 to 90,000 clones detected, about 86% appear once; the ten largest clones hold around 7.7%. The material sequenced was peripheral blood, taken on day 0 of AZD1222 vaccination. The receptors originated from an adult in good health. Each CDR3 is given with its conserved first and last residue. D genes are given only for firm matches. Where a row states a size, it is once, few, many or the class of an expanded clone; other rows omit it.

TRBV4-1,.,TRBJ2-1,TRBD2,CASSHPRGTSGRLNEQFF,TGCGCCAGCAGCCACCCCAGGGGGACTAGCGGGAGACTCAATGAGCAGTTCTTC
TRBV11-1,.,TRBJ2-5,.,CASSSDFQETQYF,TGTGCCAGCAGCTCCGACTTCCAAGAGACCCAGTACTTC
TRBV25-1,.,TRBJ1-6,.,CASSESANYNSPLHF,TGTGCCAGCAGTGAATCAGCGAACTATAATTCACCCCTCCACTTT
TRBV19,.,TRBJ1-2,.,CASSIPSSRNYGYTF,TGTGCCAGTAGTATTCCCAGCTCTCGGAACTATGGCTACACCTTC
TRBV2,.,TRBJ1-5,.,CASSEGVAGVSNQPQHF,TGTGCCAGCAGTGAAGGGGTGGCAGGGGTAAGCAATCAGCCCCAGCATTTT
TRBV15,.,TRBJ2-7,TRBD2,CATSRAGRTSSYEQYF,TGTGCCACCAGCAGGGCCGGGAGGACCAGCTCCTACGAGCAGTACTTC
TRBV3-1/TRBV3-2,few,TRBJ2-7,.,CASSQAPRGSYEQYF,TGTGCCAGCAGCCAAGCTCCCCGTGGGAGCTACGAGCAGTACTTC
TRBV19,.,TRBJ1-5,.,CASSMAQGNQPQHF,TGTGCCAGTAGTATGGCGCAGGGGAATCAGCCCCAGCATTTT
TRBV12-5,once,TRBJ2-2,.,CASGLLRGRLNHTGELFF,TGTGCTAGTGGTTTGCTCCGCGGTCGGTTGAATCACACCGGGGAGCTGTTTTTT
TRBV5-1,.,TRBJ1-6,.,CASSSNRQGSGSPLHF,TGCGCCAGCAGCTCCAACCGGCAGGGTTCGGGTTCACCCCTCCACTTT
TRBV5-1,.,TRBJ1-2,TRBD1,CASSLVQGGYGYTF,TGCGCCAGCAGCTTGGTCCAGGGGGGCTATGGCTACACCTTC
TRBV5-1,.,TRBJ1-4,.,CASSQVAINEKLFF,TGCGCCAGCAGCCAGGTCGCCATTAATGAAAAACTGTTTTTT
TRBV19,once,TRBJ2-7,.,CASTGRGTYEQYF,TGTGCCAGTACTGGCAGGGGAACTTACGAGCAGTACTTC
TRBV19,.,TRBJ1-3,.,CASSPTGLTGNTIYF,TGTGCCAGTAGTCCAACAGGCCTAACTGGAAACACCATATATTTT
TRBV14,.,TRBJ2-1,TRBD1,CASSLIGQGNEQFF,TGTGCCAGCAGCCTAATCGGACAGGGCAATGAGCAGTTCTTC
TRBV5-6,once,TRBJ2-2,.,CASSISGDTGELFF,TGTGCCAGCAGCATATCAGGGGACACCGGGGAGCTGTTTTTT
TRBV28,few,TRBJ1-5,.,CASSSTASRQPQHF,TGTGCCAGCAGTTCTACAGCTTCCCGGCAGCCCCAGCATTTT
TRBV19,.,TRBJ1-1,.,CASSIVSASEAFF,TGTGCCAGTAGTATAGTGTCTGCTTCTGAAGCTTTCTTT
TRBV5-1,.,TRBJ1-4,.,CASSPLGAGREKLFF,TGCGCCAGCAGCCCGCTAGGGGCAGGGAGGGAAAAACTGTTTTTT
TRBV5-1,.,TRBJ1-6,TRBD1,CASSLAGTGESSPLHF,TGCGCCAGCAGCTTGGCCGGGACAGGGGAGAGTTCACCCCTCCACTTT
TRBV28,.,TRBJ1-1,.,CASSGRKWVGTEAFF,TGTGCCAGCAGTGGACGGAAGTGGGTTGGCACTGAAGCTTTCTTT
TRBV6-5,.,TRBJ2-3,.,CASKTGVTDTQYF,TGTGCCAGCAAGACGGGCGTAACAGATACGCAGTATTTT
TRBV9,.,TRBJ1-5,TRBD1,CASSATGGAAQPQHF,TGTGCCAGCAGCGCGACAGGGGGCGCGGCTCAGCCCCAGCATTTT
TRBV7-3,.,TRBJ2-5,.,CASSSQGRKTQYF,TGTGCCAGCAGCTCTCAGGGGCGAAAGACCCAGTACTTC
TRBV28,.,TRBJ1-3,.,CASSLTSGNTIYF,TGTGCCAGCAGCTTGACTTCTGGAAACACCATATATTTT
TRBV7-2,.,TRBJ2-2,.,CASSLVRGTGELFF,TGTGCCAGCAGCTTAGTAAGGGGGACCGGGGAGCTGTTTTTT
TRBV5-1,once,TRBJ2-4,.,CASSSDSRENIQYF,TGCGCCAGCAGCTCGGACAGTAGGGAAAACATTCAGTACTTC
TRBV7-9,once,TRBJ1-2,TRBD1,CASGQDFYGYTF,TGTGCCAGCGGACAGGACTTCTATGGCTACACCTTC
TRBV18,.,TRBJ2-3,TRBD2,CASSPPNLGRTSGPDTQYF,TGTGCCAGCTCACCACCTAACCTAGGCAGGACTAGCGGCCCAGATACGCAGTATTTT
TRBV11-2,.,TRBJ2-7,.,CASSPGQSVIYEQYF,TGTGCCAGCAGCCCGGGGCAGAGCGTCATCTACGAGCAGTACTTC
TRBV2,.,TRBJ2-7,TRBD2,CASSGRGDSYEQYF,TGTGCCAGCAGTGGGCGGGGGGACTCCTACGAGCAGTACTTC
TRBV7-2,few,TRBJ2-3,.,CASSLVSGRGTDTQYF,TGTGCCAGCAGCTTAGTGTCGGGGAGGGGGACAGATACGCAGTATTTT
TRBV9,once,TRBJ2-1,TRBD2,CASSVELAGVGDEQFF,TGTGCCAGCAGCGTCGAACTAGCGGGAGTGGGGGATGAGCAGTTCTTC
TRBV4-2,.,TRBJ2-1,TRBD2,CASSQAARTSGDNEQFF,TGTGCCAGCAGCCAAGCGGCAAGGACTAGCGGCGACAATGAGCAGTTCTTC
TRBV4-2,.,TRBJ1-5,.,CASSQDFGTNSNQPQHF,TGTGCCAGCAGCCAAGATTTTGGGACAAATAGCAATCAGCCCCAGCATTTT
TRBV10-2,.,TRBJ1-2,.,CASSEGGLGYGYTF,TGCGCCAGCAGTGAGGGGGGGCTCGGCTATGGCTACACCTTC
TRBV7-9,.,TRBJ2-1,TRBD1,CGDRAYNEQFF,TGTGGGGACAGGGCGTACAATGAGCAGTTCTTC
TRBV5-6,.,TRBJ2-3,.,CASSSFLIQYF,TGTGCCAGCAGCTCCTTCTTAATACAGTATTTT
TRBV24-1,.,TRBJ2-3,TRBD1,CATSDLRGPTDTQYF,TGTGCCACCAGTGACCTCAGGGGGCCAACAGATACGCAGTATTTT
TRBV5-4,few,TRBJ2-2,.,CASSLGGRSNTGELFF,TGTGCCAGCAGCTTGGGCGGCAGATCGAACACCGGGGAGCTGTTTTTT